This entry concerns a single T cell receptor (beta chain). Its antigen is not identified. The data are from a study of T cells in Graves' hyperthyroidism and ophthalmopathy. Study-wide results and caveats: A median about 7 months before onset, the model predicted ophthalmopathy. Blood also carried most thyroid clonotypes expanded above 0.001.

There were TCR beta CDR3 regions amplified from RNA transcripts. A first-round RT-PCR of the TCR CDR3 used the HTBI primer set. TCRdb reprocessed the multiplex PCR reads with MiXCR, giving one entry per CDR3 protein. The sample carries 450,000 to 700,000 distinct CDR3 sequences, roughly 46% recorded once. The sequence was obtained from an adult woman with Graves' disease, either hyperthyroidism or ophthalmopathy (not recorded which). Sequencing input: peripheral blood or thyroid tissue (not recorded which).

The CDR3 DNA reads TGTGCCTGGAGGTCGGGGGGTGAAGCTTTCTTT. Translation: CAWRSGGEAFF. The J gene is TRBJ1-1, the V gene TRBV30, with D possibly TRBD1 on 5 matching bases. This CDR3 is built from 11 residues. V was pared by 3 bases and J by 7 bases, with 9 bases between. Germline loops: CDR1 GTSNPN, CDR2 SVGIG (reference sequence).